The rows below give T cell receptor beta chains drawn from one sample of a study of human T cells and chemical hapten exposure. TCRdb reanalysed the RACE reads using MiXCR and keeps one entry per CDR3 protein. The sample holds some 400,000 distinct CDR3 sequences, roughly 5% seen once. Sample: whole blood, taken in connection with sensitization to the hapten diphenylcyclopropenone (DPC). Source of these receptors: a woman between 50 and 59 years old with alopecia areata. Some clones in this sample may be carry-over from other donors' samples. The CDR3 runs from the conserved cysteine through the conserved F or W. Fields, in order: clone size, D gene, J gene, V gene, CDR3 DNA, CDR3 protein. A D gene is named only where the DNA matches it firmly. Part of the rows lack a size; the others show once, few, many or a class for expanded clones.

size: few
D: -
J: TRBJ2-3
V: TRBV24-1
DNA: TGTGCCACCAGCGTCAGCGGTCGCACAGATACGCAGTATTTT
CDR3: CATSVSGRTDTQYF

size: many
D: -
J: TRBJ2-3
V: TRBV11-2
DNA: TGTGCCAGCAGCTTATGGGGGCGCGAGGCAGATACGCAGTATTTT
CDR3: CASSLWGREADTQYF

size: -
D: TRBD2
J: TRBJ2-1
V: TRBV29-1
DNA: TGCAGCGTTGTAGGCGGGAGTTACAATGAGCAGTTCTTC
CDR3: CSVVGGSYNEQFF

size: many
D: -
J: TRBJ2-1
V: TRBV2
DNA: TGTGCCAGCAGTATGGGCGGGGATGGAGGTGAGCAGTTCTTC
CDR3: CASSMGGDGGEQFF

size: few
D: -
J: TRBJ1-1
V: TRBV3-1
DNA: TGTGCCAGCAGCCAACCCGGACGGAGGGAAGCTTTCTTT
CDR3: CASSQPGRREAFF

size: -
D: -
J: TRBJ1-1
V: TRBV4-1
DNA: TGCGCCAGCAGCCCAGTATTAGACACTGAAGCTTTCTTT
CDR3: CASSPVLDTEAFF

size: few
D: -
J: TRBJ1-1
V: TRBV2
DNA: TGTGCCAGCAGACAAAGGGGGGGAGTAACTGAAGCTTTCTTT
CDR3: CASRQRGGVTEAFF

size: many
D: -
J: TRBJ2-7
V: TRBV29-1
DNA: TGCAGCGTTGAGAACAGGGATGGAGCTGAGCAGTACTTC
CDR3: CSVENRDGAEQYF

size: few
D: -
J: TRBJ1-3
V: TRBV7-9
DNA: TGTGCCAGCAGGCCGATGGGACTACCCTCCCCTGGAAACACCATATATTTT
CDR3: CASRPMGLPSPGNTIYF

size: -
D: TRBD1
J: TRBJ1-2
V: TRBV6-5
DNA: TGTGCCAGCAGTCCTATAGACAGGGAGGCAAATGGCTACACCTTC
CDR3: CASSPIDREANGYTF

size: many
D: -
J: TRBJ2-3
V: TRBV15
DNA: TGTGCCACCAGCATACGACTTCTCACAGATACGCAGTATTTT
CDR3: CATSIRLLTDTQYF

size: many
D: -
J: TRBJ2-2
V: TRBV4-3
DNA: TGCGCCAGCAGCCAGATGGGCCCACCCACCGGGGAGCTGTTTTTT
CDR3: CASSQMGPPTGELFF

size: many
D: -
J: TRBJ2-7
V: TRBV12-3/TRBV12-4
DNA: TGTGCCAGCAGTCGGCCTGGGTCCTCCTACGAGCAGTACTTC
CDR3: CASSRPGSSYEQYF

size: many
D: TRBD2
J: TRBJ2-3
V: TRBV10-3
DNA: TGTGCCATCAGTGGGGGGACTAGCGGAATCACAGATACGCAGTATTTT
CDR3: CAISGGTSGITDTQYF

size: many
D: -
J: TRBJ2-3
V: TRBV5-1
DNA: TGCGCCAGCAGCTCTTTATCAGATACGCAGTATTTT
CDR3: CASSSLSDTQYF

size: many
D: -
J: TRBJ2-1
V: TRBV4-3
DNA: TGCGCCAGCAGCCAAGACCCTACCGGAGGTTATGAGCAGTTCTTC
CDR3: CASSQDPTGGYEQFF

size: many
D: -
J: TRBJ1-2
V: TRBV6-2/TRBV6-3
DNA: TGTGCCAGCAGCCCGTTACCCGCGTACTATGGCTACACCTTC
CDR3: CASSPLPAYYGYTF

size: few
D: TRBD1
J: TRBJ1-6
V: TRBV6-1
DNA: TGTGCCAGCAGACTAACCCGGGACAGCGCCTATAATTCACCCCTCCACTTT
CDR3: CASRLTRDSAYNSPLHF

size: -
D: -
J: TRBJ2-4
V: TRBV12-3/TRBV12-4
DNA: TGTGCCAGCAGTTTAGGAGGCGGTGGTGACATTCAGTACTTC
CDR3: CASSLGGGGDIQYF

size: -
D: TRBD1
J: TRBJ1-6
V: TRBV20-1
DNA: TGCAGTGCTAGTCCGTCAACAGGGGAGTATTCACCCCTCCACTTT
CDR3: CSASPSTGEYSPLHF

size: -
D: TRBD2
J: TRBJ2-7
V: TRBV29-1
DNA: TGCAGCGTTGAAGGGCTGGCTAGCGGGTCCTACGAGCAGTACTTC
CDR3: CSVEGLASGSYEQYF

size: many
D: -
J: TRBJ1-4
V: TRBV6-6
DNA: TGTGCCAGCACCCCCACCTACGACAGTTCTAATGAAAAACTGTTTTTT
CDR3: CASTPTYDSSNEKLFF

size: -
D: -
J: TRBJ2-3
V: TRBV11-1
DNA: TGTGCCAGCAGCTTAGAAGGGGTACAAGCGCAGTATTTT
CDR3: CASSLEGVQAQYF

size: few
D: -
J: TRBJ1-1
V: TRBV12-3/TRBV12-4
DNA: TGTGCCAGCAGTCCCTATCGAGGGCAGAACACTGAAGCTTTCTTT
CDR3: CASSPYRGQNTEAFF

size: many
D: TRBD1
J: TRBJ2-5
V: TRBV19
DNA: TGTGCCAGTAGTCCAAGTCCGGGACAGGGTTTGGAGACCCAGTACTTC
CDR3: CASSPSPGQGLETQYF

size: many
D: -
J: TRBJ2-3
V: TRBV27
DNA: TGTGCCAGCAAAACATTACGACATAGCACAGATACGCAGTATTTT
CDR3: CASKTLRHSTDTQYF

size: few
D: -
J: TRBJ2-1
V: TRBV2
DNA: TGTGCCAGCAGTGACACGGGGAAACCCTACAATGAGCAGTTCTTC
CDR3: CASSDTGKPYNEQFF

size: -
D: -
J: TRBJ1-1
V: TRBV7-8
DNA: TGTGCCAGCAGCTCGGGGCGGGTGGGGTTTGGCACTGAAGCTTTCTTT
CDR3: CASSSGRVGFGTEAFF

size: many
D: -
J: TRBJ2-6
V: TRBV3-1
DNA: TGTGCCAGCAGCCGACAGGCCCGAGCGACTGGGGCCAACGTCCTGACTTTC
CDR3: CASSRQARATGANVLTF

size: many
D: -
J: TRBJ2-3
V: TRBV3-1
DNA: TGTGCCAGCAGCCAACGGAAAGGGGGCACAGATACGCAGTATTTT
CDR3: CASSQRKGGTDTQYF

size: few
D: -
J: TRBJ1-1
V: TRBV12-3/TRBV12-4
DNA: TGTGCCAGCAGTTTTACGTTAGGAGGCACTGAAGCTTTCTTT
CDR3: CASSFTLGGTEAFF

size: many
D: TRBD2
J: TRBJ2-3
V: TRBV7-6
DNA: TGTGCCAGCAGTTTAGCGGGGGGGGGTCCAGATACGCAGTATTTT
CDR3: CASSLAGGGPDTQYF

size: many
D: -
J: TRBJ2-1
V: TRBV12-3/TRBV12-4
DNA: TGTGCCAGCAGTTCCCCTCCGGGTGAGCAGTTCTTC
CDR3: CASSSPPGEQFF

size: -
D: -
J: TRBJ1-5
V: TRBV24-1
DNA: TGTGCCACCAGTGATGGACCCAATCAGCCCCAGCATTTT
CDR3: CATSDGPNQPQHF

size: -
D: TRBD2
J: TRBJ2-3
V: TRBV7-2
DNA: TGTGCCAGCAGTCCCGCGGGGGGGAGTGGAGATACGCAGTATTTT
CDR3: CASSPAGGSGDTQYF

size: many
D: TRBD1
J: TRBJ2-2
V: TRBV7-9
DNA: TGTGCCAGCAGTCTTCAGGACAGGCCCAACACCGGGGAGCTGTTTTTT
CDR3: CASSLQDRPNTGELFF

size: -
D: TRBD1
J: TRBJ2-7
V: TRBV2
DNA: TGTGCCAGCACCCTAGGACAGGGGGGGACCTACGAGCAGTACTTC
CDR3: CASTLGQGGTYEQYF

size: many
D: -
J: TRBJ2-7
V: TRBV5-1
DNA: TGCGCCAGCAGCCTCCGGACAGACTACGAGCAGTACTTC
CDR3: CASSLRTDYEQYF

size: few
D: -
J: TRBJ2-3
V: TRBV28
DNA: TGTGCCAGCAGTTTCCAAGAGGGAAGGTCTGGCACAGATACGCAGTATTTT
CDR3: CASSFQEGRSGTDTQYF

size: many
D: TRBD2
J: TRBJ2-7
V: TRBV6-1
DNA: TGTGCCAGCAGTCCGGGACTAGGATACGAGCAGTACTTC
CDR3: CASSPGLGYEQYF

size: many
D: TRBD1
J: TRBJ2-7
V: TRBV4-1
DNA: TGCGCCAGCAGCCAAGATGGCGACAGGGGTTACGAGCAGTACTTC
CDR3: CASSQDGDRGYEQYF

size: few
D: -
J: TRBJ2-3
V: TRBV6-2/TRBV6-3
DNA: TGTGCCAGCAGGTCTTCTAGCACAGATACGCAGTATTTT
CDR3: CASRSSSTDTQYF

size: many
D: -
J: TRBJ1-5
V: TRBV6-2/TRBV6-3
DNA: TGTGCCAGCAGTCCCACAGGCTCCAATCAGCCCCAGCATTTT
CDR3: CASSPTGSNQPQHF

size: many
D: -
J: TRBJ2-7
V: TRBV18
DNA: TGTGCCAGCTCACCAAACGAGGGGGTGGTTTTCGAGCAGTACTTC
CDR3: CASSPNEGVVFEQYF

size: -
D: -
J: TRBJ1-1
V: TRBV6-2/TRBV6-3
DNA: TGTGCCACCCATCGGATTATGGGCACTGAAGCTTTCTTT
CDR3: CATHRIMGTEAFF

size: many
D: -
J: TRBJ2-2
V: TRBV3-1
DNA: TGTGCCAGCAGCCAAAGGGGCGCGAACACCGGGGAGCTGTTTTTT
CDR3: CASSQRGANTGELFF

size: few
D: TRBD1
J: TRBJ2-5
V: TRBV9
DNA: TGTGCCAGCAGCGTGAGTCCGGGACAGGGGCCCCAAGAGACCCAGTACTTC
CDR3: CASSVSPGQGPQETQYF

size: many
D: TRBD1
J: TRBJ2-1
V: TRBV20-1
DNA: TGCAGTGCTAGGGGACAGGGAAAGAATGAGCAGTTCTTC
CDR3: CSARGQGKNEQFF